This T cell receptor (beta chain) was profiled in a study of CD8+CD57+ T cells in acquired aplastic anemia. The length of the CDR3 is 14 residues. Germline loops: CDR1 KGHDR, CDR2 SFDVKD. V lost 0 bases, J lost 7 bases, and 11 bases lay in between. Patients who underwent sequencing had shown CD8+CD57+ cell expansion by flow cytometry. Genomic DNA, serving as template, underwent TCR beta VDJ and CDR3 profiling. Via MiXCR, TCRdb re-called the reads, giving one row per CDR3 protein. The data contain about 200,000 distinct CDR3 sequences, over 55% of them singletons. The chain links TRBV24-1 to TRBJ1-1; D is undetermined. Sequencing was carried out using sorted CD4+, CD8+, or CD8+CD57+ T cells (not recorded which) from PBMCs. The receptor's source is a human donor with aplastic anemia. CDR3 in amino acids: CATSDLKGIYEAFF. The CDR3 bases are TGTGCCACCAGTGATTTGAAGGGAATCTATGAAGCTTTCTTT.